The clone carrying this T cell receptor beta chain was picked up a small number of times. Per the study methods: Estimated nucleated cell counts came from reference gene primer amplification. Here immunoSEQ multiplex PCR was the method, and the copy in TCRdb shows in-frame clones only, minus some. V, J and clone size were drawn from that table, and D and trimming were deduced from the DNA. The profile covers some 200,000 clones, with 80% to 95% appearing a single time and approximately 0.5% taken by the ten largest. These data belong to a study of blood T cell repertoires in COVID-19. Germline V gene sequence: CDR1 MDHEN, CDR2 SYDVKM. There are 14 residues in the CDR3. The J segment lost 3 bases and the V segment lost 6 bases, leaving 4 bases of the junction unmatched.

This chain uses TRBV28 with TRBJ1-2; 10 bases are shared with TRBD1. The receptor was isolated from a man in his fifties with acute or convalescent COVID-19. Source material: peripheral blood. The CDR3 DNA reads as TGTGCCAGCAGGCCGACAGGGGGCTACTATGGCTACACCTTC. Its protein is CASRPTGGYYGYTF.